The 4 T cell receptor beta chains listed next were all sequenced from one sample in a study of a mutant IDH1 vaccine in newly diagnosed glioma. Their recognized antigens are unknown. Clones were sequenced by immunoSEQ multiplex PCR, and TCRdb holds only the in-frame ones, with some missing. The sample has about 94,000 clones, about 90% seen once; the top ten hold 0.77%. Time point here: week 47, end of study. One vaccine dose held 300 ug of mutant IDH1 20-mer peptide and came with topical imiquimod. Here the sequenced sample was PBMCs, taken from a glioma patient whose treatment included an IDH1 peptide vaccine. The receptors here all came from a woman in her 50s with glioma.

Only one count was recorded for this clone. This sequence joins TRBV15 and TRBJ1-3, with a tentative D call TRBD1 (6 bases). Looked up from germline, CDR1 is LNHNV and CDR2 is YYDKDF (reference sequence). V lost 0 bases and J 0 bases, leaving 15 bases between the germline ends. This CDR3 has 18 amino acids. The CDR3 here is CATSRDRGVPPSGNTIYF. In nucleotides, the CDR3 is TGTGCCACCAGCAGAGATAGGGGGGTTCCCCCCTCTGGAAACACCATATATTTT.

The V gene is TRBV21-1, the J gene TRBJ1-4; the table's D call of TRBD1 was not tested on the DNA. TRBV21-1 is tagged as a pseudogene. The CDR3 has 16 residues. For the CDR3, the DNA is TGTGCCAGCAGCAATGCCTACAGAGCAACTAATGAAAAACTGTTTTTT. Amino acids: CASSNAYRATNEKLFF.

The CDR3 DNA follows: TGTGCCAGCCGAGAGGGGTATGGCTACACCTTC. This encodes CASREGYGYTF. This chain connects TRBV2 to TRBJ1-2; D perhaps matches TRBD1 (5 bases). The V and J ends lost 8 bases and 5 bases respectively, with 9 bases between them. CDR1 is SNHLY and CDR2 is FYNNEI in the germline V gene. The CDR3 sequence is 11 residues long.

The V call is TRBV9, the J call TRBJ1-1, with D possibly matching TRBD1 (5 bases). Germline lookup yields CDR1 SGDLS and CDR2 YYNGEE. The CDR3 is 14 amino acids. Trimming removed 4 bases from V and 1 base from J, with 11 bases in between. CDR3 sequence reads: CASSPNDRNTEAFF. The CDR3 bases are TGTGCCAGCAGCCCAAACGACAGGAACACTGAAGCTTTCTTT.